Presented here are 31 T cell receptor beta chains from one specimen sequenced in a study of radiation and T cells in renal cell carcinoma. Assay: immunoSEQ multiplex PCR; the TCRdb copy retains only in-frame clones and omits some. The profile shows under 150,000 clones, approximately 78% of them singletons. Stated time point: blood 2 weeks post-SBRT. The treatment: 15 Gy SBRT to primary tumor, nephrectomy 4 weeks later. Source: blood, taken from a patient whose treatment included radiotherapy and nephrectomy. The receptors stem from a woman aged 55-69 years with renal cell carcinoma.

The chain combines TRBV19 with TRBJ1-5; 9 nucleotides align to TRBD1. The CDR3 length is 15 residues. Germline V gene data show CDR1 as LNHDA and CDR2 as SQIVND (reference sequence). The ends lost 4 bases at V and 3 bases at J; junction bases unmatched: 4. This chain's CDR3 is CASSKDRGLNQPQHF. The CDR3 nucleotides read TGTGCCAGTAGTAAGGACAGGGGCCTCAATCAGCCCCAGCATTTT.

This clone was seen only a few times. As DNA, the CDR3 is TGTGCCAGCAGCTCCGCGACAGGGGAAAGAAACTATGGCTACACCTTC. Residues: CASSSATGERNYGYTF. The gene calls are TRBV28 and TRBJ1-2, with 8 bases identical to TRBD1. The germline V gene has CDR1 MDHEN and CDR2 SYDVKM. J was trimmed by 2 bases and V by 6 bases; bases with no gene match: 11. The CDR3 runs 16 residues.

The rearrangement links TRBV25-1 to TRBJ2-7; tentative D call: TRBD1 (5 bases). V was clipped by 7 bases and J by 2 bases, with 12 bases between them. Germline V CDR1 and CDR2: MGHDK, SYGVNS. The CDR3 contains 13 residues. CDR3 amino acids: CASKGPITYEQYF. In DNA, the CDR3 is TGTGCCAGCAAGGGGCCTATCACCTACGAGCAGTACTTC.

The chain couples TRBV4-1 to TRBJ2-3; TRBD1 agrees at 7 bases. Germline CDR1 is MGHRA and CDR2 is YSYEKL. With 2 bases clipped from V and 1 base from J, the junction kept 12 bases outside the gene matches. This CDR3 has 18 amino acids. The CDR3 region has the DNA TGCGCCAGCAGCCAATACCAGGGACAGCGAGATGGCACAGATACGCAGTATTTT. Its translation is CASSQYQGQRDGTDTQYF.

This chain joins TRBV4-3 and TRBJ1-4, with D uncertain. Trimming left V 1 base short and J 6 bases short, with 9 bases between. Germline V lookup: CDR1 LGHNA, CDR2 YSLEER. This CDR3 is built from 14 residues. The chain's CDR3 is CASSQVGGDEKLFF. The CDR3 coding sequence is TGCGCCAGCAGCCAAGTAGGAGGAGATGAAAAACTGTTTTTT.

V is TRBV18 and J is TRBJ2-5; D may be TRBD2 (5 bases). V was pared by 5 bases and J by 7 bases, with 11 bases between. This CDR3 contains 12 residues. Germline V gene data show CDR1 as KGHSH and CDR2 as LQKENI. CDR3 DNA sequence: TGTGCCAGCTCATCACTAGAGGGGACCCAGTACTTC. This codes for CASSSLEGTQYF. The entire variable domain, with the rest obtained from reference TRBV18 and TRBJ2-5, is as follows: NAGVMQNPRHLVRRRGQEARLRCSPMKGHSHVYWYRQLPEEGLKFMVYLQKENIIDESGMPKERFSAEFPKEGPSILRIQQVVRGDSAAYFCASSSLEGTQYFGPGTRLLVL.

V gene TRBV6-6 combines with J gene TRBJ1-5, with 7 bases that match TRBD1. Germline V gives CDR1 MNHNY, CDR2 SVGAGI (reference sequence). Losses at the gene ends were 7 bases for V and 3 bases for J; bases not matched to a gene: 9. This CDR3 is 15 amino acids long. CDR3 in amino acids: CASTFRDSFNQPQHF. CDR3 DNA: TGTGCCAGCACTTTCCGGGACAGCTTCAATCAGCCCCAGCATTTT.

The chain combines TRBV6-1 with TRBJ1-1; D might be TRBD1 (6 bases). This CDR3 comprises 14 residues. Germline V CDR1 and CDR2: MNHNS, SASEGT. Trimming cost V 7 bases and J 1 base, with 13 bases left between them. The CDR3 reads CASKVQGPNTEAFF. Written as DNA, the CDR3 is TGTGCCAGCAAGGTACAGGGCCCGAACACTGAAGCTTTCTTT.

The chain couples TRBV7-3 to TRBJ2-5, with D unresolved. The CDR3 covers 13 residues. Germline V CDR1 and CDR2: SGHTA, FQGTGA. V lost 1 base and J lost 5, with 8 bases in between. The CDR3 DNA sequence: TGTGCCAGCAGCTTAAATCTAGGGGAGACCCAGTACTTC. Translated: CASSLNLGETQYF.

The chain is built from TRBV6-5 and TRBJ1-2; D perhaps matches TRBD1 (5 bases). Trimming left V 6 bases short and J 0 bases short, with 14 bases between. Germline V lookup: CDR1 MNHEY, CDR2 SVGAGI. The CDR3 totals 15 residues. The CDR3: CASSPGTEANYGYTF. The CDR3 DNA reads as TGTGCCAGCAGCCCGGGGACGGAAGCTAACTATGGCTACACCTTC.

The chain has TRBV11-3 and TRBJ2-7, with D unresolved. This CDR3 spans 12 amino acids. Between the trimmed V and J ends, which lost 6 bases and 5 bases, there was a span of 11 bases. Germline CDR1 SGHNT, CDR2 YENEEA. CDR3 DNA: TGTGCCAGCAGGGGCCTAGGGCACGAGCAGTACTTC. This codes for CASRGLGHEQYF.

This chain connects TRBV7-2 to TRBJ2-7; a possible D gene is TRBD2 (5 bases). V gave up 0 bases and J gave up 4 bases, with 13 bases separating them. Per the germline V gene, CDR1 is SGHTA and CDR2 is FQGNSA. The length of the CDR3 is 15 residues. CDR3 coding DNA: TGTGCCAGCAGCTTAGCCGGCCGGGATCCTTACGAGCAGTACTTC. Translation: CASSLAGRDPYEQYF.

The chain is built from TRBV27 and TRBJ1-3, with D maybe TRBD1 (6 bases). From germline, CDR1 is MNHEY and CDR2 SMNVEV (reference sequence). The CDR3 is 15 amino acids. V was cut by 3 bases and J by 0 bases, with 9 bases left in between. For the CDR3, the DNA is TGTGCCAGCAGTTTTAAGGGGGTCTCTGGAAACACCATATATTTT. The encoded protein is CASSFKGVSGNTIYF.

The rearrangement uses TRBV19 and TRBJ1-3, with D perhaps matching TRBD1 (5 bases). The CDR3 spans 12 residues. CDR1 LNHDA and CDR2 SQIVND come from the germline V gene (reference sequence). The V end was cut by 8 bases, the J end by 0 bases, with 5 bases between. The CDR3 here is CASGGSGNTIYF. The CDR3 nucleotides read TGTGCCAGTGGGGGCTCTGGAAACACCATATATTTT.

The rearrangement uses TRBV2 and TRBJ2-7; weak D call: TRBD1 (6 bases). CDR3 length: 12 residues. Germline assignment: CDR1 SNHLY and CDR2 FYNNEI. V was pared by 6 bases and J by 3 bases, with 9 bases between. The CDR3 bases are TGTGCCAGCAGCTTACAGGGCTACGAGCAGTACTTC. It translates to CASSLQGYEQYF.

This clone was counted a few times. The rearrangement uses TRBV5-8 and TRBJ2-3, with TRBD1 matching over 7 bases. CDR3 length: 15 residues. V lost 0 bases and J lost 2; bases outside the gene matches: 3. From germline, CDR1 is SGHTS and CDR2 YDEGEE. CDR3 nucleotide sequence: TGTGCCAGCAGCTTGGCAACAGGGGCCACAGATACGCAGTATTTT. Translation: CASSLATGATDTQYF.

The V call is TRBV28, the J call TRBJ1-5, with D unresolved. This CDR3 contains 12 residues. V lost 6 bases to trimming and J lost 6 bases, with 9 bases between them. Per the germline V gene, CDR1 is MDHEN and CDR2 is SYDVKM. The CDR3 protein is CASREGGQPQHF. For the CDR3, the DNA is TGTGCCAGCAGGGAAGGTGGTCAGCCCCAGCATTTT.

The chain employs TRBV28 and TRBJ2-7, with unresolved D. The germline V gene has CDR1 MDHEN and CDR2 SYDVKM. The CDR3 covers 13 residues. The V gene lost 6 bases and the J gene lost 3 bases, with 12 bases spanning the gap. CDR3 nucleotides: TGTGCCAGCAGGGTAGGGTACCTCTACGAGCAGTACTTC. Translating it yields CASRVGYLYEQYF.

The chain couples TRBV5-6 to TRBJ2-1; D call uncertain. From germline, CDR1 is SGHDT and CDR2 YYEEEE. V was clipped by 4 bases and J by 6 bases, with 5 bases between them. This CDR3 has 11 amino acids. In DNA form, the CDR3 reads TGTGCCAGCAGCCTCATCAATGAGCAGTTCTTC. Protein: CASSLINEQFF.

The chain uses TRBV7-2 and TRBJ2-7; tentatively, D is TRBD2 (5 bases). CDR3 size: 13 residues. The V gene's germline CDR1 is SGHTA and CDR2 FQGNSA. Trimming cost V 1 base and J 7 bases, with 11 bases left between them. CDR3 amino acids: CASSLGLGGEQYF. In DNA, the CDR3 is TGTGCCAGCAGCTTAGGACTGGGCGGGGAGCAGTACTTC.

The genes are TRBV28 and TRBJ2-4, with 7 bases lining up with TRBD2. Germline CDR1 is MDHEN and CDR2 is SYDVKM. The CDR3 has 17 amino acids. V lost 5 bases to trimming and J lost 3 bases; unmatched junction nucleotides: 13. The CDR3 DNA is TGTGCCAGCAGTCCCCTCCTAGCGGACCGGTTCAAAAACATTCAGTACTTC. This translates into CASSPLLADRFKNIQYF.

This clone was seen more than once but under ten times. The chain joins TRBV6-5 to TRBJ2-5; 10 bases align to TRBD1. This CDR3 is 13 amino acids long. CDR1 and CDR2 (germline): MNHEY, SVGAGI. J lost 5 bases, V lost 6 bases, and 3 bases had no gene match. The CDR3 reads CASSDRGLETQYF. CDR3 DNA sequence: TGTGCCAGCAGCGACAGGGGGCTCGAGACCCAGTACTTC.

J is TRBJ2-1 and V is TRBV18, with D unclear. Deletions cut 3 bases from V and 9 bases from J, with 24 bases between. The germline V gene has CDR1 KGHSH and CDR2 LQKENI. This CDR3 region has 17 residues. For the CDR3, the DNA is TGTGCCAGCTCACCTCCGGTCGGCCCGCGCTCTAAAAGTGAGCAGTTCTTC. Its protein product is CASSPPVGPRSKSEQFF.

The rearrangement joins TRBV7-9 to TRBJ2-3; no reliable D call. Germline CDR1 and CDR2: SEHNR and FQNEAQ (reference sequence). Trimming left V 4 bases short and J 3 bases short, with 20 bases between. The CDR3 has 17 amino acids. The CDR3 nucleotides are TGTGCCAGCAGCTCCCGAACTATGCATTTCCCAACAGATACGCAGTATTTT. Its translation is CASSSRTMHFPTDTQYF.

The V gene is TRBV5-6, the J gene TRBJ1-5; 7 nucleotides agree with TRBD1. The CDR3 covers 15 residues. Germline loops: CDR1 SGHDT, CDR2 YYEEEE. Trimming cost V 0 bases and J 4 bases; bases outside gene matches: 4. This CDR3 is CASSLGGTANQPQHF. The CDR3 coding sequence is TGTGCCAGCAGCTTGGGGGGGACAGCTAATCAGCCCCAGCATTTT. The variable domain in full, with the rest retrieved from reference TRBV5-6 and TRBJ1-5, is DAGVTQSPTHLIKTRGQQVTLRCSPKSGHDTVSWYQQALGQGPQFIFQYYEEEERQRGNFPDRFSGHQFPNYSSELNVNALLLGDSALYLCASSLGGTANQPQHFGDGTRLSIL.

The genes are TRBV6-5 and TRBJ1-1; 8 positions match TRBD1. J was trimmed by 1 base and V by 5 bases; bases with no gene match: 6. CDR3 length: 15 residues. Germline values: CDR1 MNHEY, CDR2 SVGAGI. CDR3 sequence: CASSRQGWANTEAFF. The CDR3 DNA is TGTGCCAGCAGTAGACAGGGGTGGGCGAACACTGAAGCTTTCTTT.

This chain connects TRBV30 to TRBJ2-3, with D hard to call. Between the trimmed V and J ends, which lost 2 bases and 3 bases, there was a span of 9 bases. The germline CDR1 and CDR2 sequences are GTSNPN and SVGIG (reference sequence). This CDR3 comprises 13 residues. CDR3 loop: CAWSRRITDTQYF. The CDR3 nucleotides read TGTGCCTGGAGTAGAAGAATAACAGATACGCAGTATTTT.

The chain joins TRBV5-4 to TRBJ1-3, with D unresolved. Germline V gene sequence: CDR1 SGHNT, CDR2 YYREEE (reference sequence). This CDR3 comprises 16 residues. V was trimmed by 4 bases and J by 3 bases, leaving 17 bases between them. In DNA form, the CDR3 reads TGTGCCAGCAGCCCCCGAACAGACGGGCTTGGAAACACCATATATTTT. It translates to CASSPRTDGLGNTIYF.

V is TRBV5-1 and J is TRBJ1-6, with TRBD1 matching 8 bases. CDR3 length equals 15 residues. The V segment lost 4 bases and the J segment 8 bases; nucleotides outside the gene matches: 8. CDR1 is SGHRS, CDR2 YFSETQ, per germline. For the CDR3, the DNA is TGCGCCAGCAGCCTCACGGACAGGGTGCATTCACCCCTCCACTTT. Residues: CASSLTDRVHSPLHF.

This clone appeared a few times. The rearrangement joins TRBV7-9 to TRBJ2-1; 9 positions agree with TRBD2. Trimming cost V 8 bases and J 7 bases; bases outside gene matches: 12. There are 15 residues in the CDR3. Germline V gene data show CDR1 as SEHNR and CDR2 as FQNEAQ (reference sequence). In DNA, the CDR3 is TGTGCCAGCGCCCCCGGTAGCGGGAGTCAGAATGAGCAGTTCTTC. Amino acid sequence: CASAPGSGSQNEQFF.

The genes are TRBV7-9 and TRBJ1-2; possible D gene TRBD1, 5 bases. The CDR3 spans 16 residues. CDR1 is SEHNR and CDR2 is FQNEAQ in the germline V gene (reference sequence). Trimming cost V 1 base and J 2 bases, with 14 bases left between them. CDR3: CASSLDLGTGNYGYTF. For the CDR3, the DNA is TGTGCCAGCAGCTTAGACCTCGGGACGGGCAACTATGGCTACACCTTC.